This is a list of T cell receptor beta chains from one sample in a study of blood T cell repertoires in COVID-19. Clones were sequenced by immunoSEQ multiplex PCR, and TCRdb holds only the in-frame ones, with some missing. The data contain some 76,000 clones, around 88% of them singletons. The sequencing sample was made of peripheral blood. The origin of the receptors is a man between 60 and 70 years old with acute or convalescent COVID-19. Both conserved end residues are part of each CDR3. Fields, in order: clone size, D gene, J gene, V gene, CDR3 DNA, CDR3 protein. A D gene is named only where the DNA matches it firmly. Clone size appears in some rows only: once, few, many, or a class for an expanded clone.

abundance: NA; d_gene: NA; j_gene: TRBJ2-2; v_gene: TRBV9; CDR3nt: TGTGCCAGCAGCGTAATCTCCCACACCGGGGAGCTGTTTTTT; CDR3aa: CASSVISHTGELFF
abundance: NA; d_gene: NA; j_gene: TRBJ1-3; v_gene: TRBV19; CDR3nt: TGTGCCAGCTCTACCGGGACTGGAAACACCATATATTTT; CDR3aa: CASSTGTGNTIYF
abundance: once; d_gene: TRBD2; j_gene: TRBJ2-1; v_gene: TRBV9; CDR3nt: TGTGCCAGCAGCGTAGAACTAGCGGGGGGGAATGAGCAGTTCTTC; CDR3aa: CASSVELAGGNEQFF
abundance: NA; d_gene: TRBD1; j_gene: TRBJ2-5; v_gene: TRBV30; CDR3nt: TGTGCCTGGAGGACAGGGGGCCTGGAGACCCAGTACTTC; CDR3aa: CAWRTGGLETQYF
abundance: NA; d_gene: TRBD2; j_gene: TRBJ2-1; v_gene: TRBV9; CDR3nt: TGTGCCAGCAGCGTAGCAGCGGGAGCGGACAATGAGCAGTTCTTC; CDR3aa: CASSVAAGADNEQFF
abundance: few; d_gene: NA; j_gene: TRBJ2-7; v_gene: TRBV18; CDR3nt: TGTGCCAGCTCACTCACGGCGGACAAACGCTACGAGCAGTACTTC; CDR3aa: CASSLTADKRYEQYF
abundance: NA; d_gene: TRBD2; j_gene: TRBJ2-5; v_gene: TRBV4-2; CDR3nt: TGTGCCAGCAGCCAAGAGGGGGGAAAGCGGGAGGAAGGGACCCAGTACTTC; CDR3aa: CASSQEGGKREEGTQYF
abundance: NA; d_gene: TRBD2; j_gene: TRBJ2-5; v_gene: TRBV7-7; CDR3nt: TGTGCCAGCAGCGCCAGCGGGGGGGCCGGGGAGACCCAGTACTTC; CDR3aa: CASSASGGAGETQYF
abundance: NA; d_gene: TRBD1; j_gene: TRBJ2-1; v_gene: TRBV28; CDR3nt: TGTGCCAGCAAGGGACAGGGCTCGCAGAATGAGCAGTTCTTC; CDR3aa: CASKGQGSQNEQFF
abundance: NA; d_gene: NA; j_gene: TRBJ1-1; v_gene: TRBV28; CDR3nt: TGTGCCAGCAGTCCAGGGGACCCCTGGGGGACTGAAGCTTTCTTT; CDR3aa: CASSPGDPWGTEAFF
abundance: few; d_gene: NA; j_gene: TRBJ2-7; v_gene: TRBV6-6; CDR3nt: TGTGCCAGCAGCCCGTGGACTAACGAGCAGTACTTC; CDR3aa: CASSPWTNEQYF
abundance: NA; d_gene: NA; j_gene: TRBJ1-1; v_gene: TRBV20-1; CDR3nt: TGCAGTGCTAGGGGGGGGGCAGGGGCTTTCTTT; CDR3aa: CSARGGAGAFF
abundance: NA; d_gene: NA; j_gene: TRBJ1-2; v_gene: TRBV29-1; CDR3nt: TGCAGCGTTGTGGATTCCCTAAAGGGAGGGAACTATGGCTACACCTTC; CDR3aa: CSVVDSLKGGNYGYTF
abundance: NA; d_gene: NA; j_gene: TRBJ1-5; v_gene: TRBV3-1/TRBV3-2; CDR3nt: TGTGCCAGCACCAACCAGGGTGGCAATCAGCCCCAGCATTTT; CDR3aa: CASTNQGGNQPQHF
abundance: NA; d_gene: TRBD1; j_gene: TRBJ1-5; v_gene: TRBV6-5; CDR3nt: TGTGCCACTAAACAGGGGGGAGTGAATCAGCCCCAGCATTTT; CDR3aa: CATKQGGVNQPQHF
abundance: NA; d_gene: TRBD1; j_gene: TRBJ2-7; v_gene: TRBV7-2; CDR3nt: TGTGCCAGCAGCTTAGTAGGACAGGGGGCGCGCGAGCAGTACTTC; CDR3aa: CASSLVGQGAREQYF
abundance: NA; d_gene: TRBD2; j_gene: TRBJ2-1; v_gene: TRBV6-1; CDR3nt: TGTGCCAGCCGTGGAGCGGGAGCCGGGAATGAGCAGTTCTTC; CDR3aa: CASRGAGAGNEQFF
abundance: NA; d_gene: NA; j_gene: TRBJ2-1; v_gene: TRBV6-4; CDR3nt: TGTGCCAGCAGCGGTAACTCCTACAATGAGCAGTTCTTC; CDR3aa: CASSGNSYNEQFF
abundance: NA; d_gene: NA; j_gene: TRBJ2-2; v_gene: TRBV5-4; CDR3nt: TGTGCCAGCAGCTTAGCGGGCCAGGGGGTTATCGGGGAGCTGTTTTTT; CDR3aa: CASSLAGQGVIGELFF
abundance: NA; d_gene: NA; j_gene: TRBJ2-2; v_gene: TRBV30; CDR3nt: TGTGCCTGGAGTCCTACCGGGGAGCTGTTTTTT; CDR3aa: CAWSPTGELFF
abundance: NA; d_gene: TRBD2; j_gene: TRBJ2-3; v_gene: TRBV10-3; CDR3nt: TGTGCCATCAGTGGGACTAGCGGGAGGACGAGCACAGATACGCAGTATTTT; CDR3aa: CAISGTSGRTSTDTQYF
abundance: once; d_gene: TRBD2; j_gene: TRBJ2-7; v_gene: TRBV30; CDR3nt: TGTGCCTGGAGTGGACTAGCGGGAGCCTCGAGCTCCTACGAGCAGTACTTC; CDR3aa: CAWSGLAGASSSYEQYF
abundance: NA; d_gene: TRBD1; j_gene: TRBJ1-2; v_gene: TRBV19; CDR3nt: TGTGCCAGTAACCGGGACAGGGGGCTTGGCTACACCTTC; CDR3aa: CASNRDRGLGYTF
abundance: NA; d_gene: TRBD1; j_gene: TRBJ1-1; v_gene: TRBV19; CDR3nt: TGTGCCAGTACCTCGGGACAGTTGAACACTGAAGCTTTCTTT; CDR3aa: CASTSGQLNTEAFF
abundance: NA; d_gene: NA; j_gene: TRBJ2-5; v_gene: TRBV24-1; CDR3nt: TGTGCCACTTCCCGTGGGGCAGGGCCGGGCGAGACCCAGTACTTC; CDR3aa: CATSRGAGPGETQYF
abundance: NA; d_gene: NA; j_gene: TRBJ2-2; v_gene: TRBV7-3; CDR3nt: TGTGCCAGCAGCTTAGAGGTCGGGGAGCTGTTTTTT; CDR3aa: CASSLEVGELFF
abundance: NA; d_gene: NA; j_gene: TRBJ2-4; v_gene: TRBV6-1; CDR3nt: TGTGCCAGCAGTGACCCAGGGTTGGTAGCCAAAAACATTCAGTACTTC; CDR3aa: CASSDPGLVAKNIQYF
abundance: NA; d_gene: NA; j_gene: TRBJ2-7; v_gene: TRBV15; CDR3nt: TGTGCCACCAGCAGAGATCTTGGGCAGGCCTACGAGCAGTACTTC; CDR3aa: CATSRDLGQAYEQYF
abundance: NA; d_gene: NA; j_gene: TRBJ2-7; v_gene: TRBV7-9; CDR3nt: TGTGCCAGCAGCTCCGGGATCCAAGGGTACGAGCAGTACTTC; CDR3aa: CASSSGIQGYEQYF
abundance: NA; d_gene: TRBD1; j_gene: TRBJ1-3; v_gene: TRBV6-5; CDR3nt: TGTGCCAGTCCCCGGGACAGCTCTGGAAACACCATATATTTT; CDR3aa: CASPRDSSGNTIYF
abundance: NA; d_gene: NA; j_gene: TRBJ1-2; v_gene: TRBV9; CDR3nt: TGTGCCAGCAGCGTAGTCTCCCATGGCTACACCTTC; CDR3aa: CASSVVSHGYTF
abundance: NA; d_gene: NA; j_gene: TRBJ1-6; v_gene: TRBV7-2; CDR3nt: TGTGCCAGCAGCTTAGAGGCAGGGTGGGATTCACCCCTCCACTTT; CDR3aa: CASSLEAGWDSPLHF
abundance: NA; d_gene: TRBD1; j_gene: TRBJ2-3; v_gene: TRBV9; CDR3nt: TGTGCCAGCAGCCGTGGGACAGGGGATACAGATACGCAGTATTTT; CDR3aa: CASSRGTGDTDTQYF
abundance: once; d_gene: TRBD2; j_gene: TRBJ2-3; v_gene: TRBV30; CDR3nt: TGTGCCTGGAGTGTTGGGCCGGGGGGTCGGGCAGATACGCAGTATTTT; CDR3aa: CAWSVGPGGRADTQYF
abundance: NA; d_gene: NA; j_gene: TRBJ1-2; v_gene: TRBV30; CDR3nt: TGTGCCTGGATACTCCGGGGGACGGATTTTCATGGCTACACCTTC; CDR3aa: CAWILRGTDFHGYTF
abundance: NA; d_gene: NA; j_gene: TRBJ2-5; v_gene: TRBV20-1; CDR3nt: TGCAGTGCTAGTAGGCAGCCACCGAGGGAAGAGACCCAGTACTTC; CDR3aa: CSASRQPPREETQYF
abundance: NA; d_gene: TRBD1; j_gene: TRBJ2-2; v_gene: TRBV5-5; CDR3nt: TGTGCCAGCAGCTTGCTTTTGGGGACAGAAACCGGGGAGCTGTTTTTT; CDR3aa: CASSLLLGTETGELFF
abundance: NA; d_gene: TRBD1; j_gene: TRBJ2-7; v_gene: TRBV27; CDR3nt: TGTGCCAGCAGACACGGGACAGGGAGAATCTACGAGCAGTACTTC; CDR3aa: CASRHGTGRIYEQYF
abundance: NA; d_gene: TRBD2; j_gene: TRBJ2-5; v_gene: TRBV5-1; CDR3nt: TGCGCCAGCAGCTTGTTAGCTAGCGGACAAGAGACCCAGTACTTC; CDR3aa: CASSLLASGQETQYF
abundance: NA; d_gene: NA; j_gene: TRBJ2-5; v_gene: TRBV7-2; CDR3nt: TGTGCCAGCAGACCCGGAGGGCGGGATTGGGAGACCCAGTACTTC; CDR3aa: CASRPGGRDWETQYF
abundance: NA; d_gene: TRBD1; j_gene: TRBJ1-1; v_gene: TRBV19; CDR3nt: TGTGCCAGTATCCCTGAGCCCAACTACAGGGGGTTGGCTGAAGCTTTCTTT; CDR3aa: CASIPEPNYRGLAEAFF
abundance: NA; d_gene: NA; j_gene: TRBJ1-5; v_gene: TRBV6-1; CDR3nt: TGTGCCAGCAGTGAAGTCGGTGGTTTCAGCAATCAGCCCCAGCATTTT; CDR3aa: CASSEVGGFSNQPQHF
abundance: NA; d_gene: NA; j_gene: TRBJ1-1; v_gene: TRBV5-1; CDR3nt: TGCGCCAGCAGCTTGTTTGCAGGGAAGGACACTGAAGCTTTCTTT; CDR3aa: CASSLFAGKDTEAFF
abundance: once; d_gene: NA; j_gene: TRBJ1-2; v_gene: TRBV2; CDR3nt: TGTGCCAGCAGTAATGGGCAGATGGGCTATGGCTACACCTTC; CDR3aa: CASSNGQMGYGYTF
abundance: NA; d_gene: NA; j_gene: TRBJ1-4; v_gene: TRBV2; CDR3nt: TGTGCCAGCAGAGCCGGGACAAGAAATGAAAAACTGTTTTTT; CDR3aa: CASRAGTRNEKLFF
abundance: NA; d_gene: TRBD1; j_gene: TRBJ1-2; v_gene: TRBV7-8; CDR3nt: TGTGCCAGCAGCTTAATGGGACAGTCTAACTATGGCTACACCTTC; CDR3aa: CASSLMGQSNYGYTF
abundance: NA; d_gene: NA; j_gene: TRBJ2-6; v_gene: TRBV11-2; CDR3nt: TGTGCCAGCAGCTCATACACCGCAGGGTCTGGGGCCAACGTCCTGACTTTC; CDR3aa: CASSSYTAGSGANVLTF
abundance: NA; d_gene: TRBD2; j_gene: TRBJ2-3; v_gene: TRBV5-6; CDR3nt: TGTGCCAGCAGCTTGGAGCGGGGGGGCCCCACAGATACGCAGTATTTT; CDR3aa: CASSLERGGPTDTQYF
abundance: NA; d_gene: TRBD2; j_gene: TRBJ2-2; v_gene: TRBV5-1; CDR3nt: TGCGCCAGCAGCTTGGCCACTAGCGGGAGATCCGGGGAGCTGTTTTTT; CDR3aa: CASSLATSGRSGELFF
abundance: NA; d_gene: NA; j_gene: TRBJ1-1; v_gene: TRBV7-9; CDR3nt: TGTGCCAGCAGCGTAGGGGGGCTGAACACTGAAGCTTTCTTT; CDR3aa: CASSVGGLNTEAFF
abundance: NA; d_gene: NA; j_gene: TRBJ1-2; v_gene: TRBV7-2; CDR3nt: TGTGCCAGCAGCTTAGACCCGGTGCTAAACTATGGCTACACCTTC; CDR3aa: CASSLDPVLNYGYTF
abundance: NA; d_gene: TRBD1; j_gene: TRBJ1-1; v_gene: TRBV10-3; CDR3nt: TGTGCCATCACTCAGGACAGGGGTGGAACTGAAGCTTTCTTT; CDR3aa: CAITQDRGGTEAFF
abundance: NA; d_gene: NA; j_gene: TRBJ2-7; v_gene: TRBV5-1; CDR3nt: TGCGCCAGCAGCCTAACTCCCCCTGGCCGGGCAGCGGCAATCTACGAGCAGTACTTC; CDR3aa: CASSLTPPGRAAAIYEQYF
abundance: NA; d_gene: NA; j_gene: TRBJ1-4; v_gene: TRBV27; CDR3nt: TGTGCCAGCAGGAAAACTTTGATCGCAACTAATGAAAAACTGTTTTTT; CDR3aa: CASRKTLIATNEKLFF
abundance: NA; d_gene: TRBD1; j_gene: TRBJ2-2; v_gene: TRBV5-1; CDR3nt: TGCGCCAGCAGCTTCGGACAGGGGCCCACCGGGGAGCTGTTTTTT; CDR3aa: CASSFGQGPTGELFF
abundance: NA; d_gene: NA; j_gene: TRBJ2-5; v_gene: TRBV5-1; CDR3nt: TGCGCCAGCAGAGGGTCTAGCATAAACCAAGAGACCCAGTACTTC; CDR3aa: CASRGSSINQETQYF
abundance: NA; d_gene: NA; j_gene: TRBJ2-7; v_gene: TRBV7-6; CDR3nt: TGTGCCAGCAGCAGGGACACCACCTACGAGCAGTACTTC; CDR3aa: CASSRDTTYEQYF